The 5 T cell receptor beta chains below come from one sample, sequenced in a study of molecular identifiers for immune sequencing clone quantification (dated by TCRdb to about 2018). The receptor library was made with PCR. Sequenced using an Illumina HiSeq 4000. In TCRdb, the public reads were trimmed at Q25 with fastp and aligned with MiXCR, with productive beta chains retained. Each CDR3 protein appears once, grouped with its most common genes and DNA. In all, the sample holds approximately 63,000 distinct CDR3 sequences, and about 19% of those were seen once. The ten largest clones add up to 1.4% to 1.5% of the sample. The specimen was naive CD8+ T cells from blood, with Jurkat cell RNA spiked in. The sample's cell subset or site label is to be understood as: FACS-sorted CD8+CD4-CCR7+CD45RA+ naive T cells. Receptor source: a human donor in good health. Some libraries in this study had Jurkat cell RNA spiked in.

Regarding this clonotype: A single base separates this from a much larger clone, so it may be a read error. The J gene is TRBJ2-1, the V gene TRBV29-1, with 9 nucleotides matching TRBD2. The CDR3 runs 16 residues. The V and J ends lost 4 bases and 7 bases, in that order; junction bases with no gene match: 14. Germline V gives CDR1 SQVTM, CDR2 ANQGSEA. The CDR3 DNA follows: TGCAGCGTTGGAGATCTAGGCGGGAGGGCCATGAATGAGCAGTTCTTC. Its translation is CSVGDLGGRAMNEQFF.

This chain uses TRBV5-1 with TRBJ1-3; D possibly corresponds to TRBD1 (6 bases). The CDR3 contains 17 residues. The germline V and J ends were trimmed by 2 bases and 0 bases, with 15 bases remaining between them. Per germline, CDR1 SGHRS and CDR2 YFSETQ. CDR3 DNA sequence: TGCGCCAGCAGCTTAGGTGACAGGACCTTCTCTGGAAACACCATATATTTT. It translates to CASSLGDRTFSGNTIYF. Together with reference TRBV5-1 and TRBJ1-3, the CDR3 gives the full variable domain: KAGVTQTPRYLIKTRGQQVTLSCSPISGHRSVSWYQQTPGQGLQFLFEYFSETQRNKGNFPGRFSGRQFSNSRSEMNVSTLELGDSALYLCASSLGDRTFSGNTIYFGEGSWLTVV.

About this clonotype itself: One end of the junction does not line up with germline, which may come from a read error. The rearrangement links TRBV11-2 to TRBJ2-7; D remains unclear. The CDR3 loop spans 11 amino acids. Germline V lookup: CDR1 SGHAT, CDR2 FQNNGV. The CDR3 DNA is TGTGCCAACAGCTTAGATTACGAGCAGTACTTC. Residues: CANSLDYEQYF.

This clonotype appeared many times. This sequence joins TRBV29-1 and TRBJ1-2; 8 bases match TRBD1. Germline CDR1 is SQVTM and CDR2 is ANQGSEA. Trimming cost V 6 bases and J 5 bases; bases outside gene matches: 14. CDR3 length: 15 residues. CDR3 residues: CSVSHLPGQEYGYTF. The CDR3, as DNA: TGCAGCGTGTCCCACCTCCCGGGACAGGAGTATGGCTACACCTTC.

Ten or more counts support this clonotype. The gene calls are TRBV11-2 and TRBJ2-1; D remains ambiguous. The V gene's germline CDR1 is SGHAT and CDR2 FQNNGV. The CDR3 contains 13 residues. Between the trimmed V and J ends, which lost 3 bases and 8 bases, there was a span of 11 bases. CDR3 protein: CASSFGVSDEQFF. CDR3 sequence (DNA): TGTGCCAGCAGCTTCGGAGTGAGCGATGAGCAGTTCTTC.